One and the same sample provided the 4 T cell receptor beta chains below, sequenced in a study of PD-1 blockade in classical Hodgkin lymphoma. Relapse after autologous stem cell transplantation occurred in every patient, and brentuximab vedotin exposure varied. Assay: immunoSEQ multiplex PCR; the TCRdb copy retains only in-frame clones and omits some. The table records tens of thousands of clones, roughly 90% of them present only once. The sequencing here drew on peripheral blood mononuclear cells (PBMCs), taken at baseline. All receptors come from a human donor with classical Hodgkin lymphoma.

The DNA for the CDR3 is TGTGCCAGCAGCGTAGCTAGCGCGGTCACAGATACGCAGTATTTT. This encodes CASSVASAVTDTQYF. J is TRBJ2-3 and V is TRBV9; D perhaps matches TRBD2 (6 bases). The CDR3 runs to 15 residues. Germline V CDR1 and CDR2: SGDLS, YYNGEE. V shed 0 bases and J shed 2 bases, with 10 bases lying between them.

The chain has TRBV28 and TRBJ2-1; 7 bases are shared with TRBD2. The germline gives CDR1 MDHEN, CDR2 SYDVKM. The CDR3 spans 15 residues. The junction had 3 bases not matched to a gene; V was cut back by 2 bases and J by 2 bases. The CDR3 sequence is CASSLAGVPYNEQFF. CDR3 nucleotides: TGTGCCAGCAGTTTAGCGGGAGTTCCCTACAATGAGCAGTTCTTC.

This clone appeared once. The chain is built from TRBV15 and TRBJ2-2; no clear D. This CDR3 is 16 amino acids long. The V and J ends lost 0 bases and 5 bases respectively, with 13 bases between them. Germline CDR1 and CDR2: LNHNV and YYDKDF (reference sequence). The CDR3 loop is CATSRDHPTWTGELFF. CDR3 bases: TGTGCCACCAGCAGAGATCACCCCACGTGGACCGGGGAGCTGTTTTTT.

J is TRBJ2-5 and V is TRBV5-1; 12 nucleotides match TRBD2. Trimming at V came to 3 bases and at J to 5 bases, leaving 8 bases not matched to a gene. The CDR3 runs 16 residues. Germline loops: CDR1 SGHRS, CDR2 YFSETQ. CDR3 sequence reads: CASSSSGRGLKETQYF. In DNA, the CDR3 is TGCGCCAGCAGCTCTAGCGGGAGGGGTCTTAAGGAGACCCAGTACTTC.